These 23 T cell receptor beta chains share one sample of origin, sequenced in a study of blood T cell repertoires in COVID-19. Produced via immunoSEQ multiplex PCR; TCRdb's table is partial and in-frame only. The table lists 150,000 to 200,000 clones, about 87% of them singletons. The sample consisted of peripheral blood. These receptors were taken from a woman aged 50 to 65 with acute or convalescent COVID-19.

J is TRBJ2-1 and V is TRBV7-6; no clear D. The CDR3 loop spans 10 amino acids. The germline V and J ends were trimmed by 4 bases and 9 bases, with 4 bases remaining between them. Germline values: CDR1 SGHVS, CDR2 FNYEAQ. The CDR3 DNA sequence: TGTGCCAGCAGCTACGGTGAGCAGTTCTTC. Translating gives CASSYGEQFF.

The rearrangement links TRBV2 to TRBJ1-2; D unclear. Germline CDR1 is SNHLY and CDR2 is FYNNEI. V dropped 4 bases and J dropped 2 bases, with 8 bases sitting between them. The CDR3 totals 13 residues. CDR3 loop: CASSGQLNYGYTF. CDR3 in DNA: TGTGCCAGCAGTGGTCAACTGAACTATGGCTACACCTTC.

This clone was detected only once. This chain uses TRBV2 with TRBJ2-7; 8 bases match TRBD2. This CDR3 has 14 residues. Germline V gene data show CDR1 as SNHLY and CDR2 as FYNNEI. V lost 6 bases, J lost 3 bases, and 7 bases stayed unmatched. The CDR3 protein is CASSLGTSGYEQYF. The DNA for the CDR3 is TGTGCCAGCAGCCTCGGGACTAGTGGCTACGAGCAGTACTTC.

The CDR3 here is CATSGSSYNEQFF. The CDR3 nucleotides read TGTGCCACTAGCGGGAGCTCCTACAATGAGCAGTTCTTC. The rearrangement uses TRBV18 and TRBJ2-1; 10 nucleotides line up with TRBD2. The V and J ends lost 10 bases and 0 bases, in that order; junction bases with no gene match: 0. Germline V gives CDR1 KGHSH, CDR2 LQKENI. The CDR3 consists of 13 residues. Full variable domain (outside the CDR3, taken from reference TRBV18 and TRBJ2-1): NAGVMQNPRHLVRRRGQEARLRCSPMKGHSHVYWYRQLPEEGLKFMVYLQKENIIDESGMPKERFSAEFPKEGPSILRIQQVVRGDSAAYFCATSGSSYNEQFFGPGTRLTVL.

This clone was counted a few times. The chain links TRBV20-1 to TRBJ2-1; 8 bases are shared with TRBD2. Looked up from germline, CDR1 is DFQATT and CDR2 is SNEGSKA (reference sequence). There are 12 residues in the CDR3. V trimming: 3 bases; J trimming: 6 bases; junction bases outside the gene matches: 1. The CDR3 loop reads CSASGTSNEQFF. The CDR3 nucleotides are TGCAGTGCTAGTGGGACTAGCAATGAGCAGTTCTTC.

The J gene is TRBJ2-1, the V gene TRBV3-1 (or the pseudogene TRBV3-2), with 15 positions matching TRBD2. V lost 4 bases and J lost 6; bases outside the gene matches: 10. The CDR3 runs 18 residues. The V gene's germline CDR1 is LGHDT and CDR2 YNNKEL (reference sequence). The CDR3 nucleotides read TGTGCCAGCAGCCTGGGACTAGCGGGGGGTATTTCAGCCAATGAGCAGTTCTTC. It yields the protein CASSLGLAGGISANEQFF.

The chain couples TRBV11-2 to TRBJ2-5, with D possibly matching TRBD2 (7 bases). The CDR3 runs to 14 residues. V lost 5 bases and J 4 bases, leaving 14 bases between the germline ends. Germline V CDR1 and CDR2: SGHAT, FQNNGV. The CDR3 here is CASSQGGAPETQYF. Here the CDR3 DNA reads TGTGCCAGCAGCCAAGGGGGGGCCCCAGAGACCCAGTACTTC.

The chain has TRBV10-1 and TRBJ2-7; 11 bases are a match to TRBD2. Germline CDR1 WNHNN, CDR2 SYGVQD (reference sequence). J gave up 3 bases and V 6 bases, and 4 bases lay outside the gene matches. This CDR3 contains 14 residues. As DNA, the CDR3 is TGCGCCAGCAGCCAAGGACTAGCGGGCTACGAGCAGTACTTC. As protein: CASSQGLAGYEQYF.

V and J are TRBV30 and TRBJ2-1; D possibly corresponds to TRBD1 (5 bases). Germline values: CDR1 GTSNPN, CDR2 SVGIG (reference sequence). The CDR3 extends over 12 amino acids. V shed 2 bases and J shed 5 bases, with 7 bases lying between them. The CDR3 DNA is TGTGCCTGGAGTTTACAGGACAATGAGCAGTTCTTC. Translating gives CAWSLQDNEQFF.

This chain links TRBV2 with TRBJ2-1; TRBD1 might be the D (6 bases). The V gene lost 3 bases and the J gene lost 4 bases, with 10 bases spanning the gap. The germline V gene has CDR1 SNHLY and CDR2 FYNNEI. CDR3 length equals 14 residues. The DNA of the CDR3 is TGTGCCAGCAGTGAGGGAAGGGGGTACAATGAGCAGTTCTTC. It yields the protein CASSEGRGYNEQFF.

The genes are TRBV6-5 and TRBJ1-4, with 10 positions matching TRBD1. Germline lookup yields CDR1 MNHEY and CDR2 SVGAGI. V trimming: 2 bases; J trimming: 8 bases; junction bases outside the gene matches: 8. The CDR3 has 16 amino acids. CDR3 region: CASSYRGTGVGEKLFF. CDR3 DNA sequence: TGTGCCAGCAGTTACCGCGGGACAGGGGTAGGGGAAAAACTGTTTTTT.

This chain connects TRBV5-1 to TRBJ1-2; 10 bases line up with TRBD1. V lost 3 bases, J lost 10 bases, and 12 bases stayed unmatched. Germline V gene lookup returns CDR1 SGHRS and CDR2 YFSETQ. This CDR3 has 15 amino acids. CDR3 sequence (DNA): TGCGCCAGCAGCTCCAACTCGTTCGGACAGGGGGACTACACCTTC. This sequence encodes CASSSNSFGQGDYTF.

J is TRBJ2-1 and V is TRBV15, with 9 nucleotides matching TRBD2. Per germline, CDR1 LNHNV and CDR2 YYDKDF (reference sequence). This CDR3 has 16 amino acids. Trimming cost V 5 bases and J 1 base; bases outside gene matches: 6. The CDR3 loop reads CATSGRLAESYNEQFF. CDR3 nucleotide sequence: TGTGCCACCAGCGGACGACTAGCGGAATCCTACAATGAGCAGTTCTTC.

The rearrangement links TRBV9 to TRBJ2-7; perhaps TRBD1 as D (6 bases). The germline CDR1 and CDR2 sequences are SGDLS and YYNGEE. V was pared by 8 bases and J by 2 bases, with 17 bases between. The CDR3 runs 14 residues. CDR3 region: CASAPGTRPYEQYF. CDR3 DNA sequence: TGTGCCAGTGCCCCCGGGACACGACCCTACGAGCAGTACTTC. The variable domain in full, completed from reference TRBV9 and TRBJ2-7, reads DSGVTQTPKHLITATGQRVTLRCSPRSGDLSVYWYQQSLDQGLQFLIQYYNGEERAKGNILERFSAQQFPDLHSELNLSSLELGDSALYFCASAPGTRPYEQYFGPGTRLTVT.

This CDR3 is CASSLEAGWNTGELFF. The CDR3 DNA sequence: TGTGCCAGCAGCTTAGAGGCAGGATGGAACACCGGGGAGCTGTTTTTT. V usage is TRBV7-7 and J usage is TRBJ2-2; D remains ambiguous. V was shortened by 1 base and J by 1 base, with 10 bases between the two germline ends. This CDR3 is built from 16 residues. The germline gives CDR1 SSHAT, CDR2 FNYEAQ (reference sequence).

The chain links TRBV7-2 to TRBJ2-3, with unresolved D. Trimming cost V 2 bases and J 4 bases, with 7 bases left between them. Per the germline V gene, CDR1 is SGHTA and CDR2 is FQGNSA. The CDR3 spans 13 residues. CDR3 coding DNA: TGTGCCAGCAGCTTAATCGGTTCAGATACGCAGTATTTT. This encodes CASSLIGSDTQYF.

This clone has a handful of counts. CDR3 sequence reads: CASRRTTNTGELFF. The CDR3, as DNA: TGTGCCAGCAGGAGGACTACAAACACCGGGGAGCTGTTTTTT. The chain recombines TRBV2 with TRBJ2-2; D possibly corresponds to TRBD2 (6 bases). Per the germline V gene, CDR1 is SNHLY and CDR2 is FYNNEI. V gave up 6 bases and J gave up 2 bases, with 10 bases separating them. The CDR3 has 14 amino acids.

The gene calls are TRBV19 and TRBJ1-2; TRBD1 aligns across 7 bases. Germline V gene data show CDR1 as LNHDA and CDR2 as SQIVND (reference sequence). The CDR3 length is 15 residues. The trim removed 5 bases at V and 3 bases at J, leaving 9 bases unmatched. As DNA, the CDR3 is TGTGCCAGTAGTGCCGGGACAGCCGCCGACTATGGCTACACCTTC. Translation gives CASSAGTAADYGYTF.

The rearrangement uses TRBV6-5 and TRBJ1-1; the match to TRBD1 covers 7 bases. V shed 6 bases and J 4 bases; nucleotides not matched to a gene: 8. This CDR3 comprises 14 residues. Germline V gene data show CDR1 as MNHEY and CDR2 as SVGAGI. The CDR3 loop is CASRVTGAVTEAFF. CDR3 sequence (DNA): TGTGCCAGCAGGGTCACAGGGGCGGTCACTGAAGCTTTCTTT.

V gene TRBV6-1 combines with J gene TRBJ1-1; 8 nucleotides align to TRBD1. The junction had 7 bases not matched to a gene; V was cut back by 6 bases and J by 7 bases. The germline CDR1 and CDR2 sequences are MNHNS and SASEGT. The CDR3 length is 13 residues. The CDR3 loop is CASSYPGGNEAFF. The CDR3 nucleotides are TGTGCCAGCAGCTATCCAGGGGGCAATGAAGCTTTCTTT.

The chain links TRBV30 to TRBJ1-2; D uncertain. The germline CDR1 and CDR2 sequences are GTSNPN and SVGIG (reference sequence). This CDR3 comprises 12 residues. V was shortened by 8 bases and J by 1 base, with 11 bases between the two germline ends. CDR3 bases: TGTGCCCTGCGGGTAGATAACTATGGCTACACCTTC. It encodes CALRVDNYGYTF.

The chain links TRBV19 to TRBJ1-2, with no clear D. The germline V gene has CDR1 LNHDA and CDR2 SQIVND (reference sequence). Trimming stripped 6 bases from V and 4 bases from J, with 12 bases between. The length of the CDR3 is 13 residues. CDR3 sequence: CASSEQLSYGYTF. The CDR3 nucleotides read TGTGCCAGTAGCGAACAGCTTTCCTATGGCTACACCTTC.

The chain couples TRBV19 to TRBJ2-3; D uncertain. CDR3 length equals 15 residues. V was cut by 0 bases and J by 7 bases, with 14 bases left in between. Per the germline V gene, CDR1 is LNHDA and CDR2 is SQIVND (reference sequence). The CDR3 bases are TGTGCCAGTAGTATAGAACAGTCGATCGGATATACGCAGTATTTT. Translation: CASSIEQSIGYTQYF.